What follows is one T cell receptor beta chain and its context. The antigen is not known. This CDR3 is built from 16 residues. V was clipped by 4 bases and J by 7 bases; unmatched bases: 7. Germline CDR1 is KGHDR and CDR2 is SFDVKD. Isolated per sample were at least 6 million PBMCs. This entry comes from a study of blood T cells in healthy people across ages. Primed by a sample-barcoded 5' primer and a J-beta primer mix, a second PCR proceeded for 7 to 11 cycles. A template-switch adaptor that had 12 random nucleotides put a tag on each cDNA molecule. Every individual sample yielded 2.5 million or more paired-end reads (each containing CDR3). TCRdb reprocessed the 5' RACE reads via MiXCR and lists one record per CDR3 protein. The data hold over a million distinct CDR3 sequences, with 59% observed a single time. Findings and limits, study-wide: Naive T cell percentage showed a strong correlation with the diversity of TCR beta.

Material: blood. The sequence was obtained from a man between 18 and 29 years old in good health. The genes are TRBV24-1 and TRBJ2-1; 12 bases map to TRBD2. For the CDR3, the DNA is TGTGCCACCAGTGACAAGACTAGCGGGAGAGGTAATGAGCAGTTCTTC. Its translation is CATSDKTSGRGNEQFF.